A single sample is the source of the 14 T cell receptor beta chains below, sequenced in a study of early T cells in non-severe SARS-CoV-2 infection. One entry per CDR3 protein, called by TCRdb with MiXCR from the 5' RACE reads. The sample carries some 61,000 distinct CDR3 sequences, 8% to 13% recorded once. The sequenced material came from whole blood. The receptors were sampled from an adult who was a healthcare worker with PCR-confirmed SARS-CoV-2 infection or an uninfected control (not recorded which).

In its sample, this clonotype was seen many times. The chain couples TRBV15 to TRBJ2-2, with D perhaps matching TRBD1 (5 bases). Per the germline V gene, CDR1 is LNHNV and CDR2 is YYDKDF (reference sequence). The V gene lost 0 bases and the J gene lost 0 bases, with 8 bases spanning the gap. CDR3 length: 16 amino acids. In nucleotides, the CDR3 is TGTGCCACCAGCAGAGATTTGACAGCGAACACCGGGGAGCTGTTTTTT. Protein: CATSRDLTANTGELFF. The full variable domain, in which reference TRBV15 and TRBJ2-2 provide the parts outside the CDR3, is DAMVIQNPRYQVTQFGKPVTLSCSQTLNHNVMYWYQQKSSQAPKLLFHYYDKDFNNEADTPDNFQSRRPNTSFCFLDIRSPGLGDTAMYLCATSRDLTANTGELFFGEGSRLTVL.

The genes are TRBV19 and TRBJ2-7, with a tentative D call TRBD1 (7 bases). With 8 bases removed from V and 3 bases from J, the gap between germline ends came to 14 bases. The CDR3 runs to 13 residues. Germline assignment: CDR1 LNHDA and CDR2 SQIVND (reference sequence). The CDR3 DNA reads as TGTGCCAGTTCAGGGGGGCAGGGCTACGAGCAGTACTTC. Residues: CASSGGQGYEQYF.

This clonotype was picked up a small number of times. The chain carries TRBV28 and TRBJ2-1; D possibly corresponds to TRBD1 (5 bases). CDR1 is MDHEN and CDR2 is SYDVKM in the germline V gene. Trimming took off 5 bases at V and 2 bases at J, with 10 bases between the two ends. This CDR3 has 14 amino acids. The CDR3 is CASSLGATYNEQFF. The DNA for the CDR3 is TGTGCCAGCAGTCTTGGGGCTACCTACAATGAGCAGTTCTTC.

This clonotype showed up just a few times. V is TRBV29-1 and J is TRBJ1-1, with D uncertain. V was clipped by 6 bases and J by 0 bases, with 11 bases between them. CDR1 and CDR2 from the germline V gene are SQVTM and ANQGSEA. The CDR3 loop spans 13 amino acids. CDR3 nucleotide sequence: TGCAGCGTAGGTGACACTTTGAACACTGAAGCTTTCTTT. Encoded protein: CSVGDTLNTEAFF.

This clonotype was recorded many times. The V and J genes are TRBV5-1 and TRBJ2-2; D unresolved. The CDR3 runs to 16 residues. The germline gives CDR1 SGHRS, CDR2 YFSETQ. V lost 3 bases and J lost 1, with 13 bases in between. In DNA form, the CDR3 reads TGCGCCAGCAGCTACAACAATGTCTTGAACACCGGGGAGCTGTTTTTT. Amino acid sequence: CASSYNNVLNTGELFF.

This clonotype was counted many times. The chain couples TRBV4-3 to TRBJ2-1; D gene ambiguous. Germline CDR1 LGHNA, CDR2 YSLEER. Trimming shortened V by 6 bases and J by 6 bases, and 3 bases separated the two germline ends. This CDR3 is 10 amino acids long. The CDR3 region is CASRSNEQFF. In DNA form, the CDR3 reads TGCGCCAGCAGAAGCAATGAGCAGTTCTTC.

There are many counts of this clonotype. CDR3 nucleotides: TGCAGTGCCCCAAGTTATATACAAGAGACCCAGTACTTC. Amino acid sequence: CSAPSYIQETQYF. The chain carries TRBV20-1 and TRBJ2-5, with D uncertain. V dropped 6 bases and J dropped 2 bases, with 13 bases sitting between them. Germline V gene lookup returns CDR1 DFQATT and CDR2 SNEGSKA (reference sequence). The CDR3 runs 13 residues.

The V gene is TRBV10-1, the J gene TRBJ2-5, with TRBD2 as a possible D gene (5 bases). The germline V and J ends were trimmed by 0 bases and 2 bases, with 16 bases remaining between them. The CDR3 extends over 17 amino acids. Germline V lookup: CDR1 WNHNN, CDR2 SYGVQD (reference sequence). CDR3 sequence reads: CASSESYPGWVQETQYF. CDR3 DNA: TGCGCCAGCAGTGAGTCGTACCCGGGGTGGGTACAAGAGACCCAGTACTTC.

The chain uses TRBV5-1 and TRBJ1-1, with 9 bases identical to TRBD1. Looked up from germline, CDR1 is SGHRS and CDR2 is YFSETQ. The CDR3 sequence is 14 residues long. With V trimmed by 5 bases and J by 6 bases, 8 bases remained unmatched. The DNA for the CDR3 is TGCGCCAGCAGTCACCGGGACAGGGATTCTGAAGCTTTCTTT. Translating it yields CASSHRDRDSEAFF.

The chain couples TRBV5-1 to TRBJ2-5, with unresolved D. Germline V gives CDR1 SGHRS, CDR2 YFSETQ. V was pared by 2 bases and J by 2 bases, with 10 bases between. This CDR3 comprises 14 residues. The CDR3 region has the DNA TGCGCCAGCAGCTTATTGTCAGAGCAAGAGACCCAGTACTTC. It is translated as CASSLLSEQETQYF.

This clonotype showed up just a few times. The chain combines TRBV15 with TRBJ2-1, with D perhaps given as TRBD1 or TRBD2 (6 bases each). The CDR3 has 14 residues. Germline CDR1 reads LNHNV; CDR2 reads YYDKDF (reference sequence). Trimming pared 4 bases from V and 3 bases from J, leaving 10 bases between. CDR3 residues: CATSIRGLYNEQFF. The DNA for the CDR3 is TGTGCCACCAGCATACGGGGGCTCTACAATGAGCAGTTCTTC.

V gene TRBV5-1 combines with J gene TRBJ2-7; 9 bases are a match to TRBD2. The length of the CDR3 is 15 residues. The trim removed 0 bases at V and 4 bases at J, leaving 5 bases unmatched. Germline V gives CDR1 SGHRS, CDR2 YFSETQ. CDR3 bases: TGCGCCAGCAGCTTGGTGGTAGCGGGGGAGTACGAGCAGTACTTC. Encoded protein: CASSLVVAGEYEQYF.

Only a few counts were recorded for this clonotype. This chain joins TRBV9 and TRBJ2-5; D call uncertain. V lost 4 bases and J 3 bases, leaving 13 bases between the germline ends. This CDR3 comprises 14 residues. Germline V gene sequence: CDR1 SGDLS, CDR2 YYNGEE. CDR3 bases: TGTGCCAGCAGCCCCAACGTCGTGAAAGAGACCCAGTACTTC. This translates into CASSPNVVKETQYF.

This sequence joins TRBV19 and TRBJ2-1; D gene ambiguous. Germline V gene sequence: CDR1 LNHDA, CDR2 SQIVND (reference sequence). V shed 5 bases and J shed 7 bases, with 21 bases lying between them. This CDR3 region has 16 residues. CDR3 bases: TGTGCCAGTAGTCTATCGGTGCTGCAATTTTCAAATGAGCAGTTCTTC. Translating it yields CASSLSVLQFSNEQFF. The full variable domain, completed using reference TRBV19 and TRBJ2-1, is DGGITQSPKYLFRKEGQNVTLSCEQNLNHDAMYWYRQDPGQGLRLIYYSQIVNDFQKGDIAEGYSVSREKKESFPLTVTSAQKNPTAFYLCASSLSVLQFSNEQFFGPGTRLTVL.